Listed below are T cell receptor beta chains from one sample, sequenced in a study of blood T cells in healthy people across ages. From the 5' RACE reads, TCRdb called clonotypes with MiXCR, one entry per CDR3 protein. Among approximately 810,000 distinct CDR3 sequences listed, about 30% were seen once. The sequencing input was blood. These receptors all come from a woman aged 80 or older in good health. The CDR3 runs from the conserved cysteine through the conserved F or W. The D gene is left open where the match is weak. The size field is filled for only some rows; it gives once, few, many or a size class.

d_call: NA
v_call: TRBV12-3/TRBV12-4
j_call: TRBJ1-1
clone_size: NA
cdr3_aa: CASCLTGLDTEAFF
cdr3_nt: TGTGCCAGCTGCTTAACAGGGCTGGACACTGAAGCTTTCTTT

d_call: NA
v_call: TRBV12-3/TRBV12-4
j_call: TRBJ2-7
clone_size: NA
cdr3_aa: CASSSLGPYNEQYF
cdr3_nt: TGTGCCAGCAGTTCCCTAGGACCGTACAATGAGCAGTACTTC

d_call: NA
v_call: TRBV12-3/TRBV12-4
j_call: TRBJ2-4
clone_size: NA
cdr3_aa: CAGSLLAKNIQYF
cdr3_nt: TGTGCCGGCAGTTTATTAGCCAAAAACATTCAGTACTTC

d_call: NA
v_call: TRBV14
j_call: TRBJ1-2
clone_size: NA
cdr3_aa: CASSLGHYIYGYTF
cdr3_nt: TGTGCCAGCAGCCTAGGACACTACATCTATGGCTACACCTTC

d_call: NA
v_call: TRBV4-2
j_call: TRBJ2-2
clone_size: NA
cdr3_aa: CASSEAGYTGELFF
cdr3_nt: TGTGCCAGCAGCGAGGCGGGGTACACCGGGGAGCTGTTTTTT

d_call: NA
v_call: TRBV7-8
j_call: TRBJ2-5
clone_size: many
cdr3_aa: CASSIRDGYQETQYF
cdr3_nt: TGTGCCAGCAGCATACGGGACGGGTACCAAGAGACCCAGTACTTC

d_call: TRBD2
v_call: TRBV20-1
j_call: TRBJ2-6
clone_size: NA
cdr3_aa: CSARPGLAGGLNSGANVLTF
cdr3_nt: TGCAGTGCTAGACCCGGACTAGCGGGGGGACTTAACTCTGGGGCCAACGTCCTGACTTTC

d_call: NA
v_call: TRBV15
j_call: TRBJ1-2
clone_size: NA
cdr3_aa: CATSRERGATNYGYTF
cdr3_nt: TGTGCCACCAGCAGGGAGCGGGGGGCGACAAACTATGGCTACACCTTC

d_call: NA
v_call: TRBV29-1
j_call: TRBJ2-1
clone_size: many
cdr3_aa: CSIRDNSGYNEQFF
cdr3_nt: TGCAGCATTAGGGATAACTCGGGCTACAATGAGCAGTTCTTC

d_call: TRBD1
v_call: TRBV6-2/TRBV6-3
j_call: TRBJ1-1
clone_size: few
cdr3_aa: CASSSPGQGGKAFF
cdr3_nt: TGTGCCAGCAGTTCTCCGGGACAGGGAGGTAAAGCTTTCTTT

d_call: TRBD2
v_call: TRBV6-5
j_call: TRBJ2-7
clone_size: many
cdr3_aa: CASSYSNLAGIYEQYF
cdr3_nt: TGTGCCAGCAGTTACTCGAACCTAGCGGGGATCTACGAGCAGTACTTC

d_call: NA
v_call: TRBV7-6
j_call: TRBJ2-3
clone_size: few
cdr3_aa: CASSLLITDTQYF
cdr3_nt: TGTGCCAGCAGCTTACTTATCACAGATACGCAGTATTTT

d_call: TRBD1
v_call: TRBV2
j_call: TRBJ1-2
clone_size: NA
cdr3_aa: CASPRARGLDGYTF
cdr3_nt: TGTGCCAGCCCCCGGGCCAGGGGGCTTGATGGCTACACCTTC

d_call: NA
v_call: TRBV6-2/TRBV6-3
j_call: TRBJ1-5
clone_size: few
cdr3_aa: CASTLGAVNQPQHF
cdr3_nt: TGTGCCAGCACCTTAGGGGCAGTCAATCAGCCCCAGCATTTT

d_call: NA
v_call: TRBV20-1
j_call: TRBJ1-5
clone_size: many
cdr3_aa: CSASVARESGNQPQHF
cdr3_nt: TGCAGTGCTAGCGTTGCGAGGGAGTCAGGCAATCAGCCCCAGCATTTT

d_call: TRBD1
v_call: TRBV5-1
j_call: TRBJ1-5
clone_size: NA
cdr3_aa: CASSSGQGPQPQHF
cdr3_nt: TGTGCCAGCAGCTCGGGACAGGGGCCCCAGCCCCAGCATTTT

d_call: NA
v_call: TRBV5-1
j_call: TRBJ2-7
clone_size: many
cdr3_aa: CASSLPRRSSSYEQYF
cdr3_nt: TGCGCCAGCAGCTTGCCGCGCAGGAGTAGCTCCTACGAGCAGTACTTC

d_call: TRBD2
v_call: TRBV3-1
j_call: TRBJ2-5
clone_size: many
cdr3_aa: CASSLGLAGGSETQYF
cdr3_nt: TGTGCCAGCAGCCTCGGACTAGCGGGGGGGTCCGAGACCCAGTACTTC

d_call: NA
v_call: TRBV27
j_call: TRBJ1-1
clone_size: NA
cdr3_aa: CASSFIGRRNTEAFF
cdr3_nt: TGTGCCAGCAGTTTTATCGGCAGGAGAAACACTGAAGCTTTCTTT

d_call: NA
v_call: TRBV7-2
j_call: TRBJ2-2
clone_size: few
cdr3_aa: CASSSQGQGGELFF
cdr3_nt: TGTGCCAGCAGCTCACAGGGACAAGGCGGGGAGCTGTTTTTT

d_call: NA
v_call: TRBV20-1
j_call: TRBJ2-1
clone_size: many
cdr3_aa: CSARKASGAYNEQFF
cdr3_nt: TGCAGTGCTAGAAAGGCCTCGGGGGCCTACAATGAGCAGTTCTTC

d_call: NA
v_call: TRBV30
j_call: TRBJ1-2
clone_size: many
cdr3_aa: CAWSPGQKYNGYTF
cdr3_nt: TGTGCCTGGAGTCCAGGACAGAAGTACAATGGCTACACCTTC

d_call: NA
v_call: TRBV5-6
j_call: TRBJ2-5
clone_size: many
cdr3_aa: CASSLGSGGLETQYF
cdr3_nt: TGTGCCAGCAGCTTGGGTAGCGGTGGATTGGAGACCCAGTACTTC

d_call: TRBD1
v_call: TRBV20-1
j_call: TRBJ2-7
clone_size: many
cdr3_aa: CSARRGTGFADEQYF
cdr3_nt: TGCAGTGCTAGAAGGGGGACAGGGTTTGCGGACGAGCAGTACTTC

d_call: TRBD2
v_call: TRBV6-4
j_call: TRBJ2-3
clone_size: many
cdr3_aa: CASSGGGASDTQYF
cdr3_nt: TGTGCCAGCAGTGGCGGGGGGGCCAGCGATACGCAGTATTTT

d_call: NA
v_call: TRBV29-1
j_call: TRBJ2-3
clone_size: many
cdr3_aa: CSAGTQEDTQYF
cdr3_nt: TGCAGCGCGGGGACACAGGAGGATACGCAGTATTTT

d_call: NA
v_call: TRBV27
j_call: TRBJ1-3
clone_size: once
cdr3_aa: CASSLHGGTSGNTIYF
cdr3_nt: TGTGCCAGCAGTTTACACGGCGGGACCTCTGGAAACACCATATATTTT

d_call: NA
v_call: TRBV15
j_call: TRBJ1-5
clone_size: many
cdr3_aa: CATSRGQVSNQPQHF
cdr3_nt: TGTGCCACCAGCAGAGGACAGGTTAGCAATCAGCCCCAGCATTTT

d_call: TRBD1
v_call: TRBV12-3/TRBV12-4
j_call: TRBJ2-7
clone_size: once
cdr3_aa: CASSLSGTGRLDEQYF
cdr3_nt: TGTGCCAGCAGTTTGTCGGGGACAGGGCGATTGGATGAGCAGTACTTC

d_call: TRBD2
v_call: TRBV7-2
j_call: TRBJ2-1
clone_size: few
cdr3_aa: CASSLSTRGGNSEQFF
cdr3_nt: TGTGCCAGCAGCTTATCTACGCGGGGGGGGAACAGTGAGCAGTTCTTC

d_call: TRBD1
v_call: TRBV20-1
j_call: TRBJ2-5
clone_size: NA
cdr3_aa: CSANRDRGNEQYF
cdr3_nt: TGCAGTGCCAACCGGGACAGGGGGAATGAGCAGTACTTC

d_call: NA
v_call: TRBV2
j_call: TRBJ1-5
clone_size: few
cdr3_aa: CASSGGWTQPQHF
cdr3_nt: TGTGCCAGCAGTGGGGGTTGGACTCAGCCCCAGCATTTT

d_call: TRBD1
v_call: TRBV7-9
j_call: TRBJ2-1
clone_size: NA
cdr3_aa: CASSRAGGGQNEQFF
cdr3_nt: TGTGCCAGCAGCCGGGCAGGGGGCGGGCAGAATGAGCAGTTCTTC

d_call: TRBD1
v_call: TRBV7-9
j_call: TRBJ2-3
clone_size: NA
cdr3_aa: CASSNRDRVTDAQYF
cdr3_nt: TGTGCCAGCAGCAACCGGGACAGGGTAACAGATGCGCAGTATTTT

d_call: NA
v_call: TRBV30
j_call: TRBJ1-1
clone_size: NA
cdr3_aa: CAWTPGWGTEAFF
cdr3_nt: TGTGCCTGGACTCCGGGCTGGGGGACTGAAGCTTTCTTT

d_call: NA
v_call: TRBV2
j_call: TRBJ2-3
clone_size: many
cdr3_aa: CATNNGQGDTQYF
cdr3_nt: TGTGCCACAAATAACGGGCAGGGAGATACGCAGTATTTT

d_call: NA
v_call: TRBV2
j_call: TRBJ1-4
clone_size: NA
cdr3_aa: CASTEYTNEKRFF
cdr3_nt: TGTGCCAGCACCGAGTACACTAATGAAAAACGGTTTTTT

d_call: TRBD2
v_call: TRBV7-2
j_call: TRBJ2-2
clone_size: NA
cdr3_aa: CASSFASGGGTGELFF
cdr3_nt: TGTGCCAGCAGCTTCGCTAGCGGGGGTGGCACCGGGGAGCTGTTTTTT

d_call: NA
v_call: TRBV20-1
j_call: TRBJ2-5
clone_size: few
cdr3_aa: CSAREGGETQYF
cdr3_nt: TGCAGTGCTAGAGAGGGAGGAGAGACCCAGTACTTC

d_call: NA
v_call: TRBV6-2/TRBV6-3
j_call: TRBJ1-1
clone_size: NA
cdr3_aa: CASSYAGRPEAFF
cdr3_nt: TGTGCCAGCAGTTATGCGGGCAGGCCTGAAGCTTTCTTT

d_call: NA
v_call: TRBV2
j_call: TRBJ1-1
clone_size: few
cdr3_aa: CASVDPGGALIEAFF
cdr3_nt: TGTGCCAGCGTCGACCCTGGGGGGGCTCTGATTGAAGCTTTCTTT

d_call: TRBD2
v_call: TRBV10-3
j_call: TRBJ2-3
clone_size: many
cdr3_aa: CAIQRGASTDTQYF
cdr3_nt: TGTGCCATCCAGCGGGGGGCCAGCACAGATACGCAGTATTTT

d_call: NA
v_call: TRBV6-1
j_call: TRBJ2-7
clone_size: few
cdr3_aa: CASSPDRTSYEQYF
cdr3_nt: TGTGCCAGCAGTCCGGACAGAACTTCCTACGAGCAGTACTTC

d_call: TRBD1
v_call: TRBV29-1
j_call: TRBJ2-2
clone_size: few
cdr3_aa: CSVGITGGTGELFF
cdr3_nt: TGCAGCGTGGGGATTACAGGGGGAACCGGGGAGCTGTTTTTT

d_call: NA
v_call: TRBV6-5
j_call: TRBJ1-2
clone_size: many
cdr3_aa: CASRAGRLAGDGYTF
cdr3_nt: TGTGCCAGCAGGGCCGGACGGCTGGCCGGAGATGGCTACACCTTC

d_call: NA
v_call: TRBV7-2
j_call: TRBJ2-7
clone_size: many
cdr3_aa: CASSLEAGGAGEQYF
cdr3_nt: TGTGCCAGCAGCTTAGAGGCTGGAGGGGCTGGCGAGCAGTACTTC

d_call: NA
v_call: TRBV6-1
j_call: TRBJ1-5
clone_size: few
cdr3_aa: CASSEKGPQHF
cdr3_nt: TGTGCCAGCAGTGAAAAAGGGCCCCAGCATTTT

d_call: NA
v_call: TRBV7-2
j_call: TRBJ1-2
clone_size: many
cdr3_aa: CASSLVGRYDGYTF
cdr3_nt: TGTGCCAGCAGCTTAGTAGGGAGGTACGATGGCTACACCTTC

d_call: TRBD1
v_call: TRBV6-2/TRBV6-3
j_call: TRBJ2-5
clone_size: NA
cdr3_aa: CASSHRGQGAYEQYF
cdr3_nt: TGTGCCAGCAGCCACCGGGGACAGGGGGCCTATGAGCAGTACTTC

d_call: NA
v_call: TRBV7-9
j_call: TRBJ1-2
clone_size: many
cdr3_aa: CASSPQRGLGYGYTF
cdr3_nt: TGTGCCAGCAGCCCGCAGCGGGGGCTGGGTTATGGCTACACCTTC

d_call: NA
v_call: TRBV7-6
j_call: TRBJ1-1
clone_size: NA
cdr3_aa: CASSSGSMNTEAFF
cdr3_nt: TGTGCCTCCTCCTCGGGGAGTATGAACACTGAAGCTTTCTTT

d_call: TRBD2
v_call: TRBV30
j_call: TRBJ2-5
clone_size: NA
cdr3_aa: CAHSGEGVTETQYF
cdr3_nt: TGTGCCCACAGCGGGGAAGGGGTGACAGAGACCCAGTACTTC

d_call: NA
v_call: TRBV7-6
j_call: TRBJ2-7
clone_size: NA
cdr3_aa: CASSRRAFGDEQYF
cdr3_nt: TGTGCCAGCAGCCGACGGGCCTTTGGGGACGAGCAGTACTTC

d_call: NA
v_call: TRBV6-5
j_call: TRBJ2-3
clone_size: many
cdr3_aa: CASSYGGVTDTQYF
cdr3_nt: TGTGCCAGCAGTTACGGCGGGGTGACAGATACGCAGTATTTT